Listed below are T cell receptor beta chains from one sample, sequenced in a study of blood T cells in healthy people across ages. TCRdb reprocessed the 5' RACE reads with MiXCR, giving one entry per CDR3 protein. The data show approximately 1,700,000 distinct CDR3 sequences, roughly 43% seen once. Sequenced: blood. These receptors were obtained from a human donor in good health. The conserved cysteine and the conserved F or W are not part of the CDR3 here.

length,V,CDR3
12,TRBV12-3/TRBV12-4,ASRRWGDNYGYT
13,TRBV20-1,SAAHDREDWNEQF
14,TRBV12-3/TRBV12-4,ASSGGDVYNTDTQY
13,TRBV20-1,SASPPKDVNTEAF
14,TRBV4-3,ASSQDRTGANYGYT
12,TRBV3-1,ASSLRHRGDEQF
15,TRBV5-1,ASSLETGLTSIYGYT
15,TRBV12-3/TRBV12-4,ASSLWNQGAGTDAQY
14,TRBV11-2,ASSSGGLAGRNEQY
11,TRBV29-1,SVDEMSGYGYT
11,TRBV24-1,ATSRQPGEPQH
12,TRBV2,ASGQWAGSETQY
11,TRBV20-1,SVSQGNQETQY
11,TRBV12-3/TRBV12-4,ASSLGLICEQY
13,TRBV4-3,ASSLHPGHNYGYT
12,TRBV7-9,ASSLAQDQETQY
13,TRBV9,ASSVVGDLNTEAF